This T cell receptor beta chain was retrieved from a study of memory CD4+ T cells and cytomegalovirus serostatus. Generated by immunoSEQ multiplex PCR, the TCRdb table keeps only in-frame clones and is missing some. The data hold about 58,000 clones, with around 82% observed a single time. The sort gate was single viable CD3+CD4+CD8-CD45RO+ cells for memory CD4+ T cells. The sequencing input was memory CD4+ T cells from blood. This clonotype originated in an adult in good health and CMV-seronegative. Some clones in this sample may be carry-over from other donors' samples.

CDR3 sequence (DNA): TGCAGCGTTGAAGTGCGGGAGTTAGGGCACACGGTCACAGATACGCAGTATTTT. It codes for CSVEVRELGHTVTDTQYF. The chain is built from TRBV29-1 and TRBJ2-3; 7 bases agree with TRBD2. Germline values: CDR1 SQVTM, CDR2 ANQGSEA. V lost 1 base, J lost 2 bases, and 15 bases stayed unmatched. The CDR3 runs to 18 residues.